Sequencing of this TCR beta chain was carried out in a study of blood T cell repertoires in COVID-19. Study-level information: The study drew acute and convalescent COVID-19 samples from the United States, Italy and Spain. The analysed material was cDNA or gDNA that came from T cells, B-cell-depleted T cells, or PBMCs.

The CDR3 loop spans 11 amino acids. Trimming removed 10 bases at V and 4 bases at J, with 10 bases between. Authors' processing steps: Nucleated cell counts were estimated from reference gene primer amplification. Some clones are missing from TCRdb's copy, which holds only in-frame ones; the method was immunoSEQ multiplex PCR. For V, J and clone size, that table is used; D and trimming come from the DNA. The table has some 40,000 clones, 88% seen once; the top ten hold 4.5% to 5%. The rearrangement uses TRBV12-3 or TRBV12-4 and TRBJ1-2; D ambiguous. Sequenced sample: peripheral blood. This receptor was taken from a human donor in a cohort sampled during active COVID-19. CDR3 amino acids: CATRRSYGYTF. CDR3 nucleotide sequence: TGTGCCACCAGGAGATCCTATGGCTACACCTTC.